Listed below are T cell receptor beta chains from one sample, sequenced in a study of cytomegalovirus exposure and HLA in healthy donors. Produced via immunoSEQ multiplex PCR; TCRdb's table is partial and in-frame only. The sample has over 75,000 clones, approximately 84% seen once; the top ten hold 2% to 3%. The sequencing input was PBMCs. All receptors derive from a woman aged 50 to 60 in good health and CMV-seronegative. Both conserved end residues are part of each CDR3. D genes are given only for firm matches. Some rows have no size entry. The others give once, few or many, or a class for an expanded clone.

D: .; size: .; V: TRBV5-6; J: TRBJ1-1; DNA: TGTGCCAGCAGCTTGGCGCCAGTTCCCACTGAAGCTTTCTTT; CDR3: CASSLAPVPTEAFF
D: .; size: .; V: TRBV6-6; J: TRBJ2-7; DNA: TGTGCCAGCACGCGAGCTACCTCCTACGAGCAGTACTTC; CDR3: CASTRATSYEQYF
D: .; size: .; V: TRBV2; J: TRBJ1-5; DNA: TGTGCCAGCAGTGATTCCAGGTTTGGCAATCAGCCCCAGCATTTT; CDR3: CASSDSRFGNQPQHF
D: .; size: .; V: TRBV11-3; J: TRBJ2-2; DNA: TGTGCCAGCAGCAGGGGCACCGGGGAGCTGTTTTTT; CDR3: CASSRGTGELFF
D: TRBD1; size: .; V: TRBV7-9; J: TRBJ1-6; DNA: TGTGCCAGCAGCTTCTCCTCCGGGACAGCCAATTCACCCCTCCACTTT; CDR3: CASSFSSGTANSPLHF
D: TRBD2; size: .; V: TRBV27; J: TRBJ2-5; DNA: TGTGCCAGCAGTCCCAACCCGCGGGGGGGCCGGGAGACCCAGTACTTC; CDR3: CASSPNPRGGRETQYF
D: .; size: .; V: TRBV27; J: TRBJ1-2; DNA: TGTGCCAGCAGTTCAGGGACTTACTATGGCTACACCTTC; CDR3: CASSSGTYYGYTF
D: .; size: once; V: TRBV6-4; J: TRBJ1-6; DNA: TGTGCCAGCAGTCAGGGCTTCTACTATAATTCACCCCTCCACTTT; CDR3: CASSQGFYYNSPLHF
D: .; size: .; V: TRBV11-2; J: TRBJ2-2; DNA: TGTGCCAGCAGCCAGGTGCTGGACACCGGGGAGCTGTTTTTT; CDR3: CASSQVLDTGELFF
D: TRBD1; size: .; V: TRBV6-1; J: TRBJ2-7; DNA: TGTGCCAGCAGTAACACAGGGGGCGGATACGAGCAGTACTTC; CDR3: CASSNTGGGYEQYF
D: .; size: .; V: TRBV28; J: TRBJ2-7; DNA: TGTGCCAGCAGTTTAGGGGAGCCACCACGGGAGCAGTACTTC; CDR3: CASSLGEPPREQYF
D: TRBD1; size: .; V: TRBV30; J: TRBJ1-1; DNA: TGTGCCTGGGACAGGGCAGAAGCTTTCTTT; CDR3: CAWDRAEAFF
D: TRBD1; size: .; V: TRBV6-1; J: TRBJ2-7; DNA: TGTGCCAGCGGACTACAGGGGGTCCCCTACGAGCAGTACTTC; CDR3: CASGLQGVPYEQYF
D: .; size: .; V: TRBV7-8; J: TRBJ1-1; DNA: TGTGCCAGCAGCTTTTCAGGGTGGCACACTGAAGCTTTCTTT; CDR3: CASSFSGWHTEAFF
D: TRBD1; size: .; V: TRBV5-1; J: TRBJ2-1; DNA: TGCGCCAGCAGTTCCCGCGACAGGGGAAAAATCAATGAGCAGTTCTTC; CDR3: CASSSRDRGKINEQFF
D: .; size: .; V: TRBV5-1; J: TRBJ1-2; DNA: TGCGCCAGCAGCGATTCCGGGACATCCAGTGGCTACACCTTC; CDR3: CASSDSGTSSGYTF
D: .; size: .; V: TRBV19; J: TRBJ1-2; DNA: TGTGCCAGTAGTACCCCAGGGTTTGCGCTGCGTGGCTACACCTTC; CDR3: CASSTPGFALRGYTF
D: .; size: .; V: TRBV6-5; J: TRBJ1-1; DNA: TGTGCCAGCAGATCGATACAGACTGAAGCTTTCTTT; CDR3: CASRSIQTEAFF
D: .; size: few; V: TRBV9; J: TRBJ1-2; DNA: TGTGCCAGCAGCTTAAGGACACCGTTTAACTATGGCTACACCTTC; CDR3: CASSLRTPFNYGYTF
D: TRBD1; size: .; V: TRBV19; J: TRBJ1-2; DNA: TGTGCCAGTAGTCCGGACAGGGCCTATGGCTACACCTTC; CDR3: CASSPDRAYGYTF
D: TRBD1; size: .; V: TRBV11-2; J: TRBJ2-1; DNA: TGTGCCAGCAGCCCGGTAGGAGGACAGGCTGCAGAACAGTTCTTC; CDR3: CASSPVGGQAAEQFF
D: .; size: .; V: TRBV5-6; J: TRBJ2-5; DNA: TGTGCCAGCAGCGCAACGACTATAGGGGAGACCCAGTACTTC; CDR3: CASSATTIGETQYF
D: .; size: .; V: TRBV10-2; J: TRBJ2-7; DNA: TGCGCCAGCAGTGAGTCGAGGCAGGGCCCGTACTTC; CDR3: CASSESRQGPYF
D: TRBD2; size: .; V: TRBV28; J: TRBJ2-3; DNA: TGTGCCAGCACCTCACTAGCGGGGGGGCTAGATACGCAGTATTTT; CDR3: CASTSLAGGLDTQYF
D: .; size: .; V: TRBV11-2; J: TRBJ1-1; DNA: TGTGCCAGCAGCTCCTATACGGCTTTCTTT; CDR3: CASSSYTAFF
D: .; size: .; V: TRBV29-1; J: TRBJ1-2; DNA: TGCAGCGTTGAAGATCTAGGGTACAGGGGCTACACCTTC; CDR3: CSVEDLGYRGYTF
D: .; size: .; V: TRBV5-1; J: TRBJ2-3; DNA: TGCGCCAGCAGCTTGGGCGGGATGTTCACAGATACGCAGTATTTT; CDR3: CASSLGGMFTDTQYF
D: TRBD2; size: .; V: TRBV7-8; J: TRBJ2-7; DNA: TGTGCCAGCAGCGCTCGACTAGCCAACGAGCAGTACTTC; CDR3: CASSARLANEQYF
D: TRBD2; size: .; V: TRBV2; J: TRBJ2-7; DNA: TGTGCCAGCAGCAGGACTAGCGGGGGTACCTACGAGCAGTACTTC; CDR3: CASSRTSGGTYEQYF
D: TRBD1; size: .; V: TRBV5-1; J: TRBJ2-1; DNA: TGCGCCAGCAGCCTTCTCGGGACAGGGAGCTACAATGAGCAGTTCTTC; CDR3: CASSLLGTGSYNEQFF
D: .; size: .; V: TRBV27; J: TRBJ2-2; DNA: TGTGCCAGCAGTCCTCAGACAGCCTTCACCGGGGAGCTGTTTTTT; CDR3: CASSPQTAFTGELFF
D: .; size: once; V: TRBV5-4; J: TRBJ1-2; DNA: TGTGCCAGCAGCTGGAGGGGAGAACCAAACTATGGCTACACCTTC; CDR3: CASSWRGEPNYGYTF
D: TRBD1; size: once; V: TRBV27; J: TRBJ1-6; DNA: TGTGCCAGCAGCCCTCGATTCCGGGACAGGGGTTCACCCCTCCACTTT; CDR3: CASSPRFRDRGSPLHF
D: TRBD1; size: .; V: TRBV2; J: TRBJ2-7; DNA: TGTGCCAGCAGGAGGACAGGGGCGATCTACGAGCAGTACTTC; CDR3: CASRRTGAIYEQYF
D: .; size: .; V: TRBV29-1; J: TRBJ2-1; DNA: TGCAGCGCCGTTGCTAGCTCCTACAATGAGCAGTTCTTC; CDR3: CSAVASSYNEQFF
D: .; size: once; V: TRBV9; J: TRBJ1-2; DNA: TGTGCCAGCAGCGGAGCGGGAAACTATGGCTACACCTTC; CDR3: CASSGAGNYGYTF
D: TRBD1; size: .; V: TRBV25-1; J: TRBJ2-7; DNA: TGTGCCAGTCGGACAGGGGACTACGAGCAGTACTTC; CDR3: CASRTGDYEQYF
D: .; size: .; V: TRBV28; J: TRBJ1-2; DNA: TGTGCCAGCAGTCCCGCCCGGACAGTTAACTATGGCTACACCTTC; CDR3: CASSPARTVNYGYTF
D: TRBD2; size: .; V: TRBV7-6; J: TRBJ2-3; DNA: TGTGCCAGCAGCTTAACTAGCGGGGGCCGCACAGATACGCAGTATTTT; CDR3: CASSLTSGGRTDTQYF
D: .; size: .; V: TRBV18; J: TRBJ1-5; DNA: TGTGCCAGCTCACCGGGCAGGGAAAAAAATCAGCCCCAGCATTTT; CDR3: CASSPGREKNQPQHF
D: .; size: .; V: TRBV7-9; J: TRBJ2-5; DNA: TGTGCCAGCAGCTTAGATACAGGGCGAGAGACCCAGTACTTC; CDR3: CASSLDTGRETQYF
D: TRBD1; size: .; V: TRBV30; J: TRBJ1-4; DNA: TGTGCCTGGAGTCGGACAGGGGGAAATGAAAAACTGTTTTTT; CDR3: CAWSRTGGNEKLFF
D: .; size: .; V: TRBV6-6; J: TRBJ1-4; DNA: TGTGCCAGCAATCATGCAAGCGCAACTAATGAAAAACTGTTTTTT; CDR3: CASNHASATNEKLFF
D: .; size: .; V: TRBV7-9; J: TRBJ2-6; DNA: TGTGCCAGCAGCCCCCGGACTTTTAACCTCTCTGGGGCCAACGTCCTGACTTTC; CDR3: CASSPRTFNLSGANVLTF
D: TRBD1; size: .; V: TRBV4-1; J: TRBJ1-1; DNA: TGCGCCAGCAGCCATGCCTCAGGGGGCGCTGACACTGAAGCTTTCTTT; CDR3: CASSHASGGADTEAFF
D: .; size: .; V: TRBV5-1; J: TRBJ1-1; DNA: TGCGCCAGCAGCTCCTTAACAGGGAACACTGAAGCTTTCTTT; CDR3: CASSSLTGNTEAFF
D: TRBD1; size: .; V: TRBV5-1; J: TRBJ2-5; DNA: TGCGCCAGCAGCGAAGGACAGGGGAACTTTTGGGAGACCCAGTACTTC; CDR3: CASSEGQGNFWETQYF
D: TRBD1; size: .; V: TRBV7-3; J: TRBJ1-1; DNA: TGTGCCAGCAGCCCAGGACAGGGGGGAATGAACACTGAAGCTTTCTTT; CDR3: CASSPGQGGMNTEAFF
D: TRBD1; size: .; V: TRBV7-2; J: TRBJ2-5; DNA: TGTGCCAGCAGCTTGAGACAGGGGGCGAAGACCCAGTACTTC; CDR3: CASSLRQGAKTQYF
D: .; size: .; V: TRBV5-1; J: TRBJ2-5; DNA: TGCGCCAGCAGCTTGGGAGGAGGAGAGACCCAGTACTTC; CDR3: CASSLGGGETQYF
D: TRBD1; size: .; V: TRBV19; J: TRBJ1-1; DNA: TGTGCCAGTAGTCAAAGCCACAGGGGTGAAGCTTTCTTT; CDR3: CASSQSHRGEAFF
D: TRBD2; size: .; V: TRBV30; J: TRBJ2-2; DNA: TGTGCCTGGAGTCCGCCGGGACTAGTAATCACCGGGGAGCTGTTTTTT; CDR3: CAWSPPGLVITGELFF
D: TRBD2; size: .; V: TRBV29-1; J: TRBJ2-2; DNA: TGCAGCGTCCCGACTAGCGGAAACACCGGGGAGCTGTTTTTT; CDR3: CSVPTSGNTGELFF
D: .; size: .; V: TRBV7-9; J: TRBJ1-2; DNA: TGTGCCAGCAGTTTACCCGGGGACTCTAACGATGGCTACACCTTC; CDR3: CASSLPGDSNDGYTF
D: TRBD2; size: .; V: TRBV4-1; J: TRBJ2-1; DNA: TGCGCCAGCAGCCAAGATAATATAGGGACTAGCGGGAGGGAGTTCTTC; CDR3: CASSQDNIGTSGREFF